Each of the 9 T cell receptor beta chains below was sequenced from the same sample in a study of blood T cells in healthy people across ages. Then a second PCR, running roughly 7 to 11 cycles, was carried out with a sample-barcoded 5' primer and a J-beta primer mix. TCRdb re-called the 5' RACE reads with MiXCR, one entry per CDR3 protein. In the table there are about 1,800,000 distinct CDR3 sequences, under 30% of which are singletons. The sample consisted of blood. These receptors all come from a woman in her thirties in good health.

This clonotype was counted ten times or more. The chain recombines TRBV28 with TRBJ2-5; D is tentatively TRBD1 or TRBD2 (5 bases each). The V end was cut by 3 bases, the J end by 11 bases, with 25 bases between. The CDR3 length is 16 residues. Germline CDR1 and CDR2: MDHEN and SYDVKM. The CDR3 region has the DNA TGTGCCAGCAGTTTGGAACAACCACAGACAAAAGGGGAGCAGTACTTC. Its translation: CASSLEQPQTKGEQYF.

This clonotype was detected many times. This chain links TRBV7-2 with TRBJ2-7; 9 bases match TRBD2. Per germline, CDR1 SGHTA and CDR2 FQGNSA. The CDR3 loop spans 15 amino acids. Trimming at V came to 9 bases and at J to 3 bases, leaving 12 bases not matched to a gene. The CDR3 bases are TGTGCCAGTAGGTTGACTAGCGGTCTGGTCTACGAGCAGTACTTC. Translated: CASRLTSGLVYEQYF.

In this sample, this clonotype turned up a few times. The rearrangement joins TRBV20-1 to TRBJ2-5; D not resolved. The CDR3 has 14 residues. The V and J ends lost 0 bases and 5 bases respectively, with 13 bases between them. CDR1 and CDR2 (germline): DFQATT, SNEGSKA (reference sequence). CDR3 protein: CSAREGSNRETQYF. In DNA, the CDR3 is TGCAGTGCTAGAGAAGGCTCAAATCGGGAGACCCAGTACTTC.

This clonotype was seen at least ten times. The V call is TRBV29-1, the J call TRBJ2-1; D remains ambiguous. Germline assignment: CDR1 SQVTM and CDR2 ANQGSEA. Trimming left V 3 bases short and J 4 bases short, with 7 bases between. The CDR3 loop spans 12 amino acids. CDR3 residues: CSVDGPYNEQFF. DNA for the CDR3: TGCAGCGTTGACGGTCCATACAATGAGCAGTTCTTC.

Concerning this clonotype itself: A much larger clone differs by one base, so this may be a read error. The conserved final phenylalanine or tryptophan is absent from the CDR3, which likely points to a read error. This rearrangement joins TRBV5-5 to TRBJ2-4, with TRBD1 matching 9 bases. Judging by the DNA end, TRBJ2-7 fits better; the J call may be wrong. The CDR3 has 15 residues. Germline CDR1 is SGHKS and CDR2 is YYEKEE (reference sequence). In DNA, the CDR3 is TGTGCCAGCAGGGACAGGGGACCTCCGAGGGACGAGCAGTACTGC. Translating it yields CASRDRGPPRDEQYC.

This clonotype was seen a handful of times. J is TRBJ2-6 and V is TRBV5-1, with D possibly matching TRBD1 (5 bases). CDR1 is SGHRS, CDR2 YFSETQ, per germline. V lost 6 bases to trimming and J lost 2 bases, with 12 bases between them. This CDR3 comprises 15 residues. The CDR3 region is CASTQVGAGANVLTF. For the CDR3, the DNA is TGCGCCAGCACCCAAGTAGGGGCTGGGGCCAACGTCCTGACTTTC.

This clonotype was found a few times. V is TRBV7-2 and J is TRBJ2-3, with D hard to call. Trimming removed 5 bases at V and 9 bases at J, with 12 bases between. The V gene's germline CDR1 is SGHTA and CDR2 FQGNSA. CDR3 length: 12 amino acids. CDR3 bases: TGTGCCAGCAGCCCCGGTATCAACACGCAGTATTTT. Its protein is CASSPGINTQYF.

The V call is TRBV4-2, the J call TRBJ2-2; 10 nucleotides agree with TRBD2. The CDR3 loop spans 16 amino acids. Germline V gene data show CDR1 as LGHNA and CDR2 as YNFKEQ. V lost 2 bases and J lost 4; bases outside the gene matches: 4. The CDR3 DNA follows: TGTGCCAGCAGCCAACCAGCGGGGGGGCTCACCGGGGAGCTGTTTTTT. Amino acids: CASSQPAGGLTGELFF.

This sequence joins TRBV7-6 and TRBJ1-1, with D possibly TRBD1 on 6 matching bases. The ends were cut back, 2 bases at V and 13 bases at J, with 29 bases in the middle. The CDR3 is 17 residues long. Germline assignment: CDR1 SGHVS and CDR2 FNYEAQ. CDR3 nucleotide sequence: TGTGCCAGCAGCTTAAGCGACGGACAGCGTCCGCCCCACGGAGGTTTCTTT. Protein sequence: CASSLSDGQRPPHGGFF. Drawing the rest from reference TRBV7-6 and TRBJ1-1, the complete variable domain is GAGVSQSPRYKVTKRGQDVALRCDPISGHVSLYWYRQALGQGPEFLTYFNYEAQQDKSGLPNDRFSAERPEGSISTLTIQRTEQRDSAMYRCASSLSDGQRPPHGGFFGQGTRLTVV.